This T cell receptor (beta chain) was documented in a study of blood T cells in healthy people across ages. Germline-derived CDR1 and CDR2 are SGDLS and YYNGEE. The CDR3 consists of 14 residues. Deletions cut 4 bases from V and 4 bases from J, with 14 bases between. Overall study results and limits: In long-lived donors, naive CD4+ cell counts and diversity exceeded those of aged donors. Possibly confounding the expanded clonotype changes was the fact that donor CMV status was unknown.

Of note for this clonotype: Its antigen is unidentified.

Collection of 8.5 to 10 milliliters of peripheral blood was performed for each donor. Alongside a J-beta primer mix, a sample-barcoded 5' primer served in a second PCR lasting about 7 to 11 cycles. MiXCR, applied by TCRdb to the 5' RACE reads, yields one record per CDR3 protein. The sample lists around 990,000 distinct CDR3 sequences, around two fifths occurring once. The genes are TRBV9 and TRBJ1-2; weak D call: TRBD1 (5 bases). The sequencing sample was made of blood. The TCR originated in a man aged 18 to 30 in good health. The CDR3 loop is CASSTTNTGYGYTF. In DNA form, the CDR3 reads TGTGCCAGCAGCACCACTAACACAGGCTATGGCTACACCTTC.